This T cell receptor beta chain was captured by sequencing in a study of cytomegalovirus exposure and HLA in healthy donors. The germline V gene encodes CDR1 MNHNS and CDR2 SASEGT. There are 18 residues in the CDR3. V lost 0 bases, J lost 1 base, and 17 bases lay in between. The method was immunoSEQ multiplex PCR; TCRdb's version includes in-frame clones alone and lacks a portion of them. The repertoire holds 200,000 to 300,000 clones, with less than 95% as singletons. The genes are TRBV6-1 and TRBJ2-3; the D is unclear. The receptor was derived from a woman in her 30s in good health and CMV-seronegative. Source material: PBMCs. The CDR3 loop is CASSEAGFVPTGTDTQYF. CDR3 nucleotide sequence: TGTGCCAGCAGTGAAGCGGGTTTCGTCCCCACAGGCACAGATACGCAGTATTTT.